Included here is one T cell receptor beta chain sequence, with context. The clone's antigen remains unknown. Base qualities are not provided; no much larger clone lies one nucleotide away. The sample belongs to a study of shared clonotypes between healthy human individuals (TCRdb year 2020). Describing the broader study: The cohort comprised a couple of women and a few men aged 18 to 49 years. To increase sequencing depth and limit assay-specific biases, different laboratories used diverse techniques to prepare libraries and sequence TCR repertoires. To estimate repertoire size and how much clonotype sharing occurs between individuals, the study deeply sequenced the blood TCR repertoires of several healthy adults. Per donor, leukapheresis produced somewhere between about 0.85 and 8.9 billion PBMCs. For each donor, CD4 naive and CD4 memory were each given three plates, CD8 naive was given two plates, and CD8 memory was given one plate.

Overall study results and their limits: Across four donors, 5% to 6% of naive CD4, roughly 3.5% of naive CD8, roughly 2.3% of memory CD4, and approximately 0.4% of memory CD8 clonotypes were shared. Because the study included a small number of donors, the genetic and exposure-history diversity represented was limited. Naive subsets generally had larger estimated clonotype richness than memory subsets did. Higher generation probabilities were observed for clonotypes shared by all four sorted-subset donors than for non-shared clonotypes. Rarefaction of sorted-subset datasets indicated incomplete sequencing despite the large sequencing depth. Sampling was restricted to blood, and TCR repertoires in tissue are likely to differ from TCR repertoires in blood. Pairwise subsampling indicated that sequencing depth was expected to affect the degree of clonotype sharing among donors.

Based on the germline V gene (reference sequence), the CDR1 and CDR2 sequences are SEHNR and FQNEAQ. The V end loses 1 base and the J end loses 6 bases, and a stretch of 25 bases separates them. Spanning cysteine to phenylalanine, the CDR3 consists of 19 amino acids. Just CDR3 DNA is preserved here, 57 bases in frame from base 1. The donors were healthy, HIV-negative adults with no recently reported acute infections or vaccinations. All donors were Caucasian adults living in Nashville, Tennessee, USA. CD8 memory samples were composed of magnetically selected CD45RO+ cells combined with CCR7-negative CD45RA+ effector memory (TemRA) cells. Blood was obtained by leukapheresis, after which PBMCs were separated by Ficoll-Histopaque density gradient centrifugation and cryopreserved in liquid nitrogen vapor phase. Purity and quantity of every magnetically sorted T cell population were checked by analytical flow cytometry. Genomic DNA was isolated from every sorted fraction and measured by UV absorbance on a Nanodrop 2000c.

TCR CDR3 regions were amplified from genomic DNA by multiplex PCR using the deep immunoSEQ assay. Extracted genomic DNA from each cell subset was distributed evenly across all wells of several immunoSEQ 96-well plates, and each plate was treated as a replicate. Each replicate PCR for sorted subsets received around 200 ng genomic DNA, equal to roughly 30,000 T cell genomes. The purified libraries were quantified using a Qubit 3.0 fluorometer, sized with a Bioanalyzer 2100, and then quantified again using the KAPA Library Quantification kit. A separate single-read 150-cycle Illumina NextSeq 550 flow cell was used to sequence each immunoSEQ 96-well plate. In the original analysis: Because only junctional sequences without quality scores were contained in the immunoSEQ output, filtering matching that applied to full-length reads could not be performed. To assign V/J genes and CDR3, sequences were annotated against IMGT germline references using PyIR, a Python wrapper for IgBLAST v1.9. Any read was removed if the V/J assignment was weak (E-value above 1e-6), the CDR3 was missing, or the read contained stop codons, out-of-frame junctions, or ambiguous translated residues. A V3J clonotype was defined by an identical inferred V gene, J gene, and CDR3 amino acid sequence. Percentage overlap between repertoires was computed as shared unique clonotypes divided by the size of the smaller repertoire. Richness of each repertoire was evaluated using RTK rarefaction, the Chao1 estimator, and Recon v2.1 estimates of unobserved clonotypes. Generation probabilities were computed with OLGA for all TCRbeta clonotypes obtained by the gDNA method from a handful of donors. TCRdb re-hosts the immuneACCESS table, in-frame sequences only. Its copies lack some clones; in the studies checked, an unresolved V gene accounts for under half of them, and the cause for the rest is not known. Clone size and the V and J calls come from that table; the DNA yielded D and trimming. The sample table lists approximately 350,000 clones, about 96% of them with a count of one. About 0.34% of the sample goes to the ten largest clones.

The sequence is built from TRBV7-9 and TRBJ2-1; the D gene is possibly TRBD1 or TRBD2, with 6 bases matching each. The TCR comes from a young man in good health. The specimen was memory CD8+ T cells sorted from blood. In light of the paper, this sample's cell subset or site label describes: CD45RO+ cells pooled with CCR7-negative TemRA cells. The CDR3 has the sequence CASSLEVVGGPRRLNEQFF. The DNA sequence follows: TGTGCCAGCAGCTTAGAGGTTGTAGGGGGGCCACGCCGGCTCAATGAGCAGTTCTTC.